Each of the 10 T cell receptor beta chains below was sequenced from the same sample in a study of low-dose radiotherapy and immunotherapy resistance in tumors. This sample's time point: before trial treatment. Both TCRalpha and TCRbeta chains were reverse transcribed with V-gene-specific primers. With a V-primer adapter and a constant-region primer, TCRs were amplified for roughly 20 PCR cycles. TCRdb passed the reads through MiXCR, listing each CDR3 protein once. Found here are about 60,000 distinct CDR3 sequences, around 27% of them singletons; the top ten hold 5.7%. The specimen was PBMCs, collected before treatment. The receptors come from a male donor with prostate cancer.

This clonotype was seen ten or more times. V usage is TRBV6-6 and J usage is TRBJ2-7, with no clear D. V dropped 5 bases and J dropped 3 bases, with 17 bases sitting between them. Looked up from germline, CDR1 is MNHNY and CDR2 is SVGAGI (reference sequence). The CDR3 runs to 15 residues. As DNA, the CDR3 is TGTGCCAGCAGTAGCCCCACTCTAGGGAACTACGAGCAGTACTTC. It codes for CASSSPTLGNYEQYF.

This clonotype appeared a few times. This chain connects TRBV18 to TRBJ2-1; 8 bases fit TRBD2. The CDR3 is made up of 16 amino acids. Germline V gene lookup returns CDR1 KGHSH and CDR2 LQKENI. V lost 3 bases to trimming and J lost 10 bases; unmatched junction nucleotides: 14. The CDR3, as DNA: TGTGCCAGCTCACCGTCAAAGCTAGCGGGCGTCAACGAGCAGTTCTTC. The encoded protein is CASSPSKLAGVNEQFF.

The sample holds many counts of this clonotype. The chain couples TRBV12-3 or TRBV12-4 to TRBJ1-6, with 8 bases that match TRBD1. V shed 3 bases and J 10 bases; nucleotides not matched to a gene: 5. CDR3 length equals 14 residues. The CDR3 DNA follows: TGTGCCAGCAGTTTTCAGGGGGCACAGTCACCCCTCCACTTT. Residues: CASSFQGAQSPLHF.

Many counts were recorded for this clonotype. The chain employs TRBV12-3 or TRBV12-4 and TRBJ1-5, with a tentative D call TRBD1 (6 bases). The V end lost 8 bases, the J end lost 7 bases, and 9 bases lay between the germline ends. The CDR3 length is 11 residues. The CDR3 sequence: CASGTLQPQHF. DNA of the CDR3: TGTGCCAGCGGGACACTCCAGCCCCAGCATTTT.

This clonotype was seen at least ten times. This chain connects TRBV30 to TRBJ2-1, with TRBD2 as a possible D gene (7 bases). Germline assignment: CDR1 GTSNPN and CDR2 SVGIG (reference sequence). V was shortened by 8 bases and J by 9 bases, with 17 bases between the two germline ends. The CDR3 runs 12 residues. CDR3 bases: TGTGCCGGAGCCGCGGGGGCCTTTGAGCAGTTCTTC. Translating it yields CAGAAGAFEQFF.

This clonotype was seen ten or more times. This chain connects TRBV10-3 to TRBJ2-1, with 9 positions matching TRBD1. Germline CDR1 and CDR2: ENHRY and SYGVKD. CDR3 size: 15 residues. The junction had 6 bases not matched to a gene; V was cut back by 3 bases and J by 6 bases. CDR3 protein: CAISDPGTGSNEQFF. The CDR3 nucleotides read TGTGCCATCAGTGACCCCGGGACAGGGAGCAATGAGCAGTTCTTC.

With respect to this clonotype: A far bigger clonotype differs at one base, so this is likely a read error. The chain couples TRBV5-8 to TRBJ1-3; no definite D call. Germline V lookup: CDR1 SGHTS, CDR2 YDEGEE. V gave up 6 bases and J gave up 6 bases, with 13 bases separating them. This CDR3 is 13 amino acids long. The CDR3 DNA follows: TGTGCCAGCAATGCAGAGGCTGAAAACACCATATATTTT. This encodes CASNAEAENTIYF.

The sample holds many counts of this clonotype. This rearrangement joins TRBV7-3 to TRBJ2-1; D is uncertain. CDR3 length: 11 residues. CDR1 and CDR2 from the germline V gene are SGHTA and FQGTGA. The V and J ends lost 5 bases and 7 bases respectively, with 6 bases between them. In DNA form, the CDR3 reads TGTGCCAGCAGCAATACGAATGAGCAGTTCTTC. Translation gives CASSNTNEQFF. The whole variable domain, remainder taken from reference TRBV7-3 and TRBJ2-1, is GAGVSQTPSNKVTEKGKYVELRCDPISGHTALYWYRQSLGQGPEFLIYFQGTGAADDSGLPNDRFFAVRPEGSVSTLKIQRTERGDSAVYLCASSNTNEQFFGPGTRLTVL.

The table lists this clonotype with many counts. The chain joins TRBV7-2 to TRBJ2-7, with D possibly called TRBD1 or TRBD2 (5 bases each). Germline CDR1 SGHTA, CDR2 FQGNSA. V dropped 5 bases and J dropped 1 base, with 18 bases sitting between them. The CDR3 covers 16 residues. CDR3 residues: CASSLRAGTSSYEQYF. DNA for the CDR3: TGTGCCAGCAGCCTAAGGGCAGGGACCTCTTCCTACGAGCAGTACTTC.

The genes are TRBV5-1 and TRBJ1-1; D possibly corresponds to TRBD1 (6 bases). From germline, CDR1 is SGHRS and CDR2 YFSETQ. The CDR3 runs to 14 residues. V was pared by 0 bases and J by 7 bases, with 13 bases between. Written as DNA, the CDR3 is TGCGCCAGCAGCTTGGGCAGGGGAATAGATGAAGCTTTCTTT. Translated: CASSLGRGIDEAFF.